Shown below are 5 T cell receptor beta chains from a single sample sequenced in a study of PD-1 blockade in classical Hodgkin lymphoma. The repertoire was sequenced with immunoSEQ multiplex PCR; TCRdb's copy has only in-frame clones and lacks some. The sample lists fewer than 15,000 clones; 91% were seen once. Exposure to brentuximab vedotin varied, and each patient had relapsed following autologous stem cell transplantation. The sequences come from peripheral blood mononuclear cells (PBMCs), collected at baseline. These receptors came from a human donor with classical Hodgkin lymphoma.

This chain joins TRBV5-1 and TRBJ1-5; D unclear. Deletions cut 4 bases from V and 4 bases from J, with 9 bases between. The V gene's germline CDR1 is SGHRS and CDR2 YFSETQ. CDR3 length equals 13 residues. CDR3 protein: CASSLDLNQPQHF. The CDR3 nucleotides read TGCGCCAGCAGCCTCGACTTGAATCAGCCCCAGCATTTT.

This clone has only one observation. This chain uses TRBV23-1 with TRBJ2-2; D is uncertain. TRBV23-1 is assigned to the ORF class and has an uncertain function. Trimming left V 1 base short and J 4 bases short, with 1 base between. The CDR3 covers 12 residues. The CDR3 nucleotides read TGCGCCAGCAGTCAATTCACCGGGGAGCTGTTTTTT. Encoded protein: CASSQFTGELFF.

The chain has TRBV27 and TRBJ2-7; 8 bases align to TRBD1. The CDR3 has 15 amino acids. The ends lost 9 bases at V and 2 bases at J; junction bases unmatched: 12. CDR1 and CDR2 from the germline V gene are MNHEY and SMNVEV (reference sequence). DNA of the CDR3: TGTGCCAGTCGACCCAGGGGGCTCCCGGCCTACGAGCAGTACTTC. Translating gives CASRPRGLPAYEQYF.

The chain links TRBV30 to TRBJ2-7; 11 bases fit TRBD2. Germline assignment: CDR1 GTSNPN and CDR2 SVGIG (reference sequence). V trimming: 4 bases; J trimming: 3 bases; junction bases outside the gene matches: 8. The CDR3 contains 15 residues. CDR3 sequence reads: CAWTHQGLAVYEQYF. The CDR3, as DNA: TGTGCCTGGACCCACCAGGGACTAGCGGTCTACGAGCAGTACTTC.

V usage is TRBV4-1 and J usage is TRBJ1-1; D is ambiguous. V was clipped by 0 bases and J by 0 bases, with 11 bases between them. Germline-derived CDR1 and CDR2 are MGHRA and YSYEKL. The CDR3 has 16 amino acids. As DNA, the CDR3 is TGCGCCAGCAGCCAAGAAATAGGCAGCATGAACACTGAAGCTTTCTTT. It codes for CASSQEIGSMNTEAFF.